This T cell receptor (beta chain) was captured in a study of cytomegalovirus exposure and HLA in healthy donors (dated by TCRdb to about 2017). For the wider study: In an earlier analysis of roughly 590 of the donors, 276 Gb of sequence data and 90 million to 120 million unique TCR beta sequences from 150 million to 200 million T cells were reported. In the later analysis, no new phenotypic data were used to find candidate immune exposures; instead, reliance was placed on TCR beta sequences and their occurrence across donors. Every repertoire in the discovery cohort had been generated on one and the same sequencing platform. Because of strong linkage in the cohort, roughly five DR-DQ haplotypes were treated as single units for association and clustering. An earlier analysis of more than 450 of the donors used high-throughput TCR beta sequencing to judge whether each TCR beta V gene segment behaved as functional or pseudogenic. In addition to the first cohort of 666 subjects, a separate validation cohort of 120 different subjects was used. Donor age, sex, ethnicity and CMV serostatus were collected together with the repertoire data. Of the 398 genotyped donors, over 65% fell in the genetic ancestry cluster associated with self-reported Caucasian donors. A later analysis re-examined previously published TCR beta repertoires from around 670 donors and added high-resolution HLA genotyping to investigate patterns of TCR occurrence. The study profiled the T cell repertoires of hundreds of subjects by immunosequencing and related them to cytomegalovirus serostatus. In a later genetic analysis, genome-wide SNP genotypes for about 55% of the roughly 700 donors were used, and that subset was treated as a discovery cohort. The study aimed to test whether signatures of past pathogen exposure could be identified by cataloging public T cell receptors. About 320 gigabases of sequencing data and tens of millions of unique TCR sequences were included in an early release covering 550 to 650 HLA-typed donors. Among almost 400 genotyped donors of the cohort, an average of approximately 240,000 unique TCR beta nucleotide sequences were sequenced per donor, around 18% of them non-productive. To predict cytomegalovirus infection status, the study combined high-throughput TCR immunosequencing, statistical association of individual TCRs with disease status, and machine learning. The number of donors typed differed by locus, with 629-630 for A, B, C, DRB1 and DQB1, 522 for DQA1, 600 to 610 for DPA1, and some 450 for DPB1. HLA typing included class I and class II loci at four-digit resolution.

As for this clone: Its cognate antigen has yet to be identified. Base-call qualities are not available, and no considerably larger clone is one nucleotide away.

Receptor libraries were prepared by the immunoSEQ multiplex PCR assay. The multiplex PCR relied on a mix of 60 forward primers for TCR Vbeta segments and 13 reverse primers for TCR Jbeta segments. The CDR3 region of rearranged TCR beta genes was amplified from genomic DNA by a multiplex PCR assay. The Illumina HiSeq System was used to sequence the amplified TCR beta libraries as 87-base-pair reads. As for the authors' bioinformatics: A later analysis tallied around 82 million unique TCR beta chains across the 640 or so repertoires, and about 10 million of those chains were shared by two or more donors. A nearest-neighbor algorithm error-corrected the raw reads and collapsed the reads into unique sequences, merging closely related sequences to remove PCR and sequencing errors. V, D and J gene segments were assigned by aligning CDR3 sequences to IMGT reference sequences. For a sequence to be retained, at least a six-nucleotide match to both a V gene segment and a J gene segment was required. Rearrangements were classified as productive when the CDR3 lacked stop codons and remained in frame with V and J, and all other rearrangements were classified as non-productive. Following IMGT convention, CDR3 was defined as the stretch from the second conserved V-encoded cysteine up to the conserved J-encoded phenylalanine. In an earlier analysis of 550 to 650 of the donors, sequences lacking an unambiguous match to a single V gene segment were excluded. An earlier analysis of 500 to 600 of the donors classified V segments as functional when productive rearrangements were above 56.7% and as segregating when the standard deviation between donors was above 5%. A statistical classification framework was developed to diagnose cytomegalovirus status using the catalog of TCR beta chain sequences. In a later analysis, TCR nucleotide sequences were compared against IMGT/GENE-DB human TR gene sequences so that V and J genes could be assigned. The TCRdist pipeline was used in a later analysis to assign CDR3 sequences and most-parsimonious VDJ recombination scenarios. In a later analysis, each TCR beta chain was defined by its CDR3 amino acid sequence together with its V-gene family, and reads lacking a unique V-gene family were excluded. To address suspected cross-contamination and a sequencing artifact, a later analysis removed a few hundred highly shared, low-generation-probability nucleotide sequences. For each public chain, a later analysis derived a clonal expansion index from normalized ranks of inferred template counts within each repertoire. In a later analysis, generation probabilities were computed using a VDJ recombination model fitted to out-of-frame rearrangements, and the results were checked against IGoR. In a later analysis, hypergeometric tests were used to score TCR-TCR, TCR-HLA and TCR-CMV co-occurrence, with a repertoire-size bias correction applied to TCR pairs. False discovery rates were estimated in a later analysis by permuting HLA or CMV assignments 20 times. A later analysis grouped co-occurring TCRs with DBSCAN, adding TCRdist sequence similarity when clustering within HLA-allele-positive subsets. Co-occurrence clustering excluded repertoires with fewer than 30,000 or more than 120,000 public chains, plus five with anomalous nucleotide sharing. TCRdb took this table from immuneACCESS and kept in-frame rearrangements with V and J called. Such tables lack part of the clones; where checked against another copy, unresolved V genes explain under half of the gap, and the rest is unexplained. That table gives V, J and clone size, and the DNA gave D and trimming. The sample data list 60,000 to 70,000 clones, and around 68% of these were observed just once. The top ten hold about a tenth of the sample.

Points the paper makes about the study in general: A further reported finding was that TCR beta sequences accurately predicted the HLA-A and HLA-B alleles for most subjects in the first cohort. Several of the top co-occurrence clusters appeared to be linked to parvovirus B19, influenza, CMV and Epstein-Barr virus, according to a later analysis. While some public TCRs were present in many individuals, most TCR sequences turned up only very rarely across donors. A few of the identified cytomegalovirus-associated TCR beta chains were confirmed in vitro to be specific for cytomegalovirus antigens. Broadly in line with IMGT annotations, most TCR beta V segments showed up in productive rearrangements about 87% or about 30% of the time in an earlier analysis of around 550 of the donors. Because HLA typing was unavailable for some donors at each locus, only the typed subset was used in association tests. The authors suggested that the approach could potentially be extended to other disease states and immunological phenotypes. A cluster of highly shared sequence variants was judged likely to represent a technical artifact of the sequencing pipeline. Because counts were too low, 15 or so rarely observed V segments, including chromosome 9 orphons, were excluded from the earlier analysis of 500 to 700 of the donors. In a later analysis, TCR association rates were found to vary across HLA loci, with the most associated TCRs seen for DRB1 alleles and the fewest for HLA-C alleles. Some IMGT-functional V segments, including TRBV6-2 and TRBV6-3, could not be told apart with the 87-base-pair reads, so those segments were excluded. The classifier was reported to diagnose cytomegalovirus status with high specificity and sensitivity in both the original and validation cohorts. Immune exposure information for the cohort was limited to CMV serostatus. The study listed 170 or so TCR beta chains as associated with cytomegalovirus. Correlated functional status among segregating V segments might be attributable to linkage disequilibrium, but an unknown experimental factor could not be ruled out. In a later analysis, HLA-associated TCR beta chains were found to be more clonally expanded and to have lower generation probabilities than equally common non-associated chains. When HLA alleles, especially DR and DQ, strongly co-occurred, TCR associations were difficult to assign to individual alleles. A later analysis associated 15,000 to 20,000 TCR beta sequences with specific HLA alleles at a false discovery rate of 0.05. In a later analysis, most CMV-associated TCR beta chains were found to appear HLA-restricted, with HLA associations seemingly driven largely by CMV exposure. V-gene and J-gene trimming of TCR beta chains was associated with a missense DCLRE1C variant in a later genetic analysis, and the association was replicated in an independent cohort. In a later genetic analysis, fewer N-insertions in productive TCRs were reported among donors in an Asian-associated ancestry cluster than the 666-donor mean. This cohort had only TCR beta chains sequenced, and the lack of alpha or paired-chain data limited which features could be detected. The presence/absence analyses assumed that sequencing depth was roughly uniform across donors, and that assumption may not be true.

CDR1 and CDR2, per the germline V gene, are SGHRS and YFSETQ. The junction carries 13 bases between V and J, which are trimmed by 4 bases and 0 bases respectively. Counted from cysteine to phenylalanine, this CDR3 has 16 amino acids. Solely the CDR3 DNA is kept, with 48 bases framed from the first base. The cohort comprised around 700 healthy bone marrow donors. At the time of sampling, all cohort members were nominally healthy, though unrecorded immune exposures were likely present. The donor was CMV seronegative and was included in the group of 352 seronegative cohort members. A peripheral blood sample was provided by each donor, and peripheral blood mononuclear cells were used for TCR beta sequencing. Genomic DNA was extracted from the blood cell samples with the Qiagen DNeasy Blood Extraction Kit.

The sample comprised PBMCs. The chain is made from TRBV5-1 and TRBJ1-4, with a tentative D gene TRBD1 over 6 matching bases. This TCR was recovered from a woman aged 25 to 45 in good health and CMV-seronegative. The CDR3 is CASSRGEGATNEKLFF. The DNA sequence is given as TGCGCCAGCAGCCGCGGGGAGGGGGCAACTAATGAAAAACTGTTTTTT.